Included here is one TCR beta chain sequence, with context. Its antigen is as yet unknown. This entry is derived from a study of cytomegalovirus exposure and HLA in healthy donors. General observations from the study: Association of some 18,000 TCR beta sequences with HLA alleles was found at 0.05 false discovery rate in a later analysis. TCR sequences were mostly rare, though some public TCRs occurred in many donors.

13 Jbeta primers and 60 Vbeta primers were used for the PCR. Profiled with immunoSEQ multiplex PCR; TCRdb holds only in-frame clones, not every one. The sample gives approximately 170,000 clones, 85% of which show up once; 1% is in the top ten. Germline V gene lookup returns CDR1 MNHNS and CDR2 SASEGT. With V trimmed by 3 bases and J by 1 base, 3 bases remained unmatched. CDR3 length: 14 residues. This chain connects TRBV6-1 to TRBJ2-7; 7 bases are shared with TRBD1. This receptor was taken from a boy aged 2 to 9 in good health and CMV-seronegative. Sequencing was done on a sample of PBMCs. The CDR3 DNA follows: TGTGCCAGCAGTGAGCAGGACAGGTCCTACGAGCAGTACGTC. It translates to CASSEQDRSYEQYV.